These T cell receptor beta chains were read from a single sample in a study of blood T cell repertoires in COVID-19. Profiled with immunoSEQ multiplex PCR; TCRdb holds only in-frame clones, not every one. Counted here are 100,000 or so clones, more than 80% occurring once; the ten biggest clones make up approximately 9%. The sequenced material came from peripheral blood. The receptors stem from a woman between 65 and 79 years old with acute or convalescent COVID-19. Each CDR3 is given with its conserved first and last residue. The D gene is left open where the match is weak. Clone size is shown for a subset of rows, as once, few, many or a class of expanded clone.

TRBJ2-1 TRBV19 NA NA CASTLDGRADNEQFF TGTGCCAGTACCTTAGATGGGCGGGCCGACAATGAGCAGTTCTTC
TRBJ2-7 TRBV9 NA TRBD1 CASSVGASRTGEQYF TGTGCCAGCAGCGTAGGGGCTAGCCGGACAGGGGAGCAGTACTTC
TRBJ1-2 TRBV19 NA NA CASSIDPLHYGYTF TGTGCCAGTAGTATAGATCCCCTACACTATGGCTACACCTTC
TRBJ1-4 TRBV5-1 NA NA CASSLGGANEKLFF TGCGCCAGCAGCTTAGGGGGAGCTAATGAAAAACTGTTTTTT
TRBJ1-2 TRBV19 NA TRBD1 CASSPQGVHGYTF TGTGCCAGTAGTCCACAGGGGGTCCATGGCTACACCTTC
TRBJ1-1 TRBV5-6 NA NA CASLTGNTEAFF TGTGCCAGCTTGACTGGGAACACTGAAGCTTTCTTT
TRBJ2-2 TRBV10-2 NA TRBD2 CASSESSGSGTGELFF TGCGCCAGCAGTGAGTCTAGCGGGAGTGGTACCGGGGAGCTGTTTTTT
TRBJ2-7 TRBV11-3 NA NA CASSFPIPDGRLKYEQYF TGTGCCAGCAGCTTTCCTATCCCGGACGGGAGATTAAAATACGAGCAGTACTTC
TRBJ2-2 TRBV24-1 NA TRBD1 CATSDTDRGITGELFF TGTGCCACCAGTGACACGGACAGGGGAATCACCGGGGAGCTGTTTTTT
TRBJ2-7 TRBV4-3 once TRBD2 CASSLSFSGQNEQYF TGCGCCAGCAGCCTATCTTTTAGCGGGCAAAACGAGCAGTACTTC
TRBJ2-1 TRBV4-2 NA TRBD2 CASSQDPGTSSYNEQFF TGTGCCAGCAGCCAAGATCCCGGGACTAGCTCCTACAATGAGCAGTTCTTC
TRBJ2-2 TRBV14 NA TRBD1 CASSHAWTGGFGTGELFF TGTGCCAGCAGCCACGCCTGGACAGGGGGCTTCGGCACCGGGGAGCTGTTTTTT
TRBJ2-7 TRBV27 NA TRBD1 CASREGAYYEQYF TGTGCCAGCCGAGAGGGGGCCTACTACGAGCAGTACTTC
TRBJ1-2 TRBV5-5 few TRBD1 CASSLIGRGDYGYTF TGTGCCAGCAGCTTGATAGGCAGGGGGGACTATGGCTACACCTTC
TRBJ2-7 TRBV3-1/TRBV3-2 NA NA CASSPNLQGRGAEQYF TGTGCCAGCAGCCCAAACCTACAGGGGCGCGGGGCCGAGCAGTACTTC
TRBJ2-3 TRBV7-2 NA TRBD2 CASSLAGTSGSTDTQYF TGTGCCAGCAGCTTAGCGGGGACTAGCGGGAGCACAGATACGCAGTATTTT
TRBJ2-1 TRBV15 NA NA CATSRALGGRGNNEQFF TGTGCCACCAGCAGAGCTCTCGGCGGGCGGGGTAACAATGAGCAGTTCTTC
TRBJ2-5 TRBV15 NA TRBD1 CATSTTRGLTETQYF TGTGCCACCAGCACCACAAGGGGGCTTACTGAGACCCAGTACTTC
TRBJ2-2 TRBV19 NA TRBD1 CASSRQGNTGELFF TGTGCCAGTTCCCGACAGGGGAACACCGGGGAGCTGTTTTTT
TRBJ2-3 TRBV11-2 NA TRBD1 CASSPGTGSTDTQYF TGTGCCAGCAGCCCAGGGACAGGTAGCACAGATACGCAGTATTTT
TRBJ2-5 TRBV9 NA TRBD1 CASSPQGVRETQYF TGTGCCAGCAGCCCCCAGGGGGTCAGGGAGACCCAGTACTTC
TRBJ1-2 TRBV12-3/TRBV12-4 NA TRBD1 CASSKGQGDGYTF TGTGCCAGCAGTAAGGGACAGGGAGATGGCTACACCTTC
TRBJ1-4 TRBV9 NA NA CASSVDPGLNEKLFF TGTGCCAGCAGCGTAGACCCGGGGTTGAATGAAAAACTGTTTTTT
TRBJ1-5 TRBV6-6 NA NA CASSFREFNQPQHF TGTGCCAGCAGTTTCCGGGAATTCAATCAGCCCCAGCATTTT
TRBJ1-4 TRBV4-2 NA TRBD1 CASSQEPQGARGEKLFF TGTGCCAGCAGCCAAGAACCACAGGGGGCAAGGGGTGAAAAACTGTTTTTT
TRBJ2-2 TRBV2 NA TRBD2 CASKTSGGTGELFF TGTGCCAGCAAAACTAGCGGGGGCACCGGGGAGCTGTTTTTT
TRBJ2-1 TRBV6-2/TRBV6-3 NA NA CASSYSSGYSPIEQFF TGTGCCAGCAGTTACTCTTCGGGGTACTCCCCAATTGAGCAGTTCTTC
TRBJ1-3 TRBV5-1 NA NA CASSSSGGTGNTIYF TGCGCCAGCAGCTCCTCGGGGGGAACTGGAAACACCATATATTTT
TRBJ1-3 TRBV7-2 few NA CASSSPGLSGNTIYF TGTGCCAGCAGCTCCCCAGGCCTCTCTGGAAACACCATATATTTT
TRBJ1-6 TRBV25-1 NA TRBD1 CASGTGGRNSPLHF TGTGCCAGTGGGACAGGCGGTCGTAATTCACCCCTCCACTTT
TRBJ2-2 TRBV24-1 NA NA CATSDLVAGDAGELFF TGTGCCACCAGTGATTTGGTCGCAGGGGACGCCGGGGAGCTGTTTTTT
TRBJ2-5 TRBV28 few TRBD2 CASSSGLAGALRVQETQYF TGTGCCAGCAGTTCCGGACTAGCGGGAGCCCTCAGAGTCCAAGAGACCCAGTACTTC
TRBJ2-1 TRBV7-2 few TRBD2 CASSRVRGNSYNEQFF TGTGCCAGCAGCCGCGTGCGGGGGAACTCCTACAATGAGCAGTTCTTC
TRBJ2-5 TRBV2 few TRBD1 CASGQGEETQYF TGTGCCAGCGGACAGGGCGAAGAGACCCAGTACTTC
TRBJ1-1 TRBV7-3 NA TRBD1 CASSLRDSTEAFF TGTGCCAGCAGCTTACGGGACAGCACTGAAGCTTTCTTT
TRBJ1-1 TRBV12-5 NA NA CASGLGQADYEAFF TGTGCTAGTGGTTTGGGACAGGCTGACTATGAAGCTTTCTTT
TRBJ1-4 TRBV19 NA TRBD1 CASSSTRDRATNEKLFF TGTGCCAGTAGTAGCACCCGGGACAGGGCAACTAATGAAAAACTGTTTTTT
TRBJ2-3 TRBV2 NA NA CASSEGSGYTDTQYF TGTGCCAGCAGTGAAGGGTCGGGGTACACAGATACGCAGTATTTT
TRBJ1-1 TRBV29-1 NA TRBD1 CSVGQTGGTEAFF TGCAGCGTCGGACAGACAGGGGGCACTGAAGCTTTCTTT
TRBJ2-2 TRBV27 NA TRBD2 CASSIRGAGELFF TGTGCCAGCAGTATCCGGGGGGCCGGGGAGCTGTTTTTT
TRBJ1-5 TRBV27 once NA CASSPGGFRGQPQHF TGTGCCAGCAGTCCCGGGGGATTCCGTGGTCAGCCCCAGCATTTT
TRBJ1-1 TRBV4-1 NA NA CASSQGRARRNTEAFF TGCGCCAGCAGCCAAGGGCGGGCACGGAGGAACACTGAAGCTTTCTTT
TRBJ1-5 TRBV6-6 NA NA CASRMGGDNQPQHF TGTGCCAGCAGGATGGGAGGGGACAATCAGCCCCAGCATTTT
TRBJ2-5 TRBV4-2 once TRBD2 CASSQRVGLAGGETQYF TGTGCCAGCAGCCAAAGGGTCGGACTAGCGGGCGGGGAGACCCAGTACTTC
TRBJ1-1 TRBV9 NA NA CASSVGVTTEAFF TGTGCCAGCAGCGTAGGAGTTACCACTGAAGCTTTCTTT
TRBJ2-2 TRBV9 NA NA CASSGGGLPGELFF TGTGCCAGCAGCGGGGGAGGTCTCCCCGGGGAGCTGTTTTTT
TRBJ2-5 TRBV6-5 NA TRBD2 CASTRWSGTGETQYF TGTGCCAGCACCCGCTGGAGCGGGACGGGAGAGACCCAGTACTTC
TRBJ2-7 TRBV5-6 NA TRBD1 CASSLRSAGGMNEQYF TGTGCCAGCAGCTTGCGTAGTGCAGGGGGCATGAACGAGCAGTACTTC
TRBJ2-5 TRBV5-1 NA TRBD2 CASSPPLAGEETQYF TGCGCCAGCAGCCCACCCTTAGCGGGAGAAGAGACCCAGTACTTC
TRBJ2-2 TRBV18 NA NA CASSPWRSGELFF TGTGCCAGCTCACCTTGGCGGAGCGGGGAGCTGTTTTTT
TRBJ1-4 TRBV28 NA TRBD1 CASSFHRGRSEKLFF TGTGCCAGCAGTTTTCACAGGGGGCGAAGTGAAAAACTGTTTTTT
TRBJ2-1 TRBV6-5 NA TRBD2 CASSYTTSGGYNEQFF TGTGCCAGCAGTTACACCACTAGCGGGGGCTACAATGAGCAGTTCTTC
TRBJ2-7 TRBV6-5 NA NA CASSYDYYEQYF TGTGCCAGCAGTTACGACTACTACGAGCAGTACTTC
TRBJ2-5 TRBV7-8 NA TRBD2 CASSLRAGGQETQYF TGTGCCAGCAGCTTACGGGCGGGAGGGCAGGAGACCCAGTACTTC